This TCR beta chain was found in a study of blood T cells in healthy people across ages. Remarks on this clonotype: Its cognate antigen is unknown.

Per germline, CDR1 SGHRS and CDR2 YFSETQ. The length of the CDR3 is 15 residues. Trimming at V came to 0 bases and at J to 6 bases, leaving 5 bases not matched to a gene. The use of a sample-barcoded 5' primer and a J-beta primer mix characterized a second PCR of roughly 7 to 11 cycles. One entry per CDR3 protein, called by TCRdb with MiXCR from the 5' RACE reads. This table has about 1.4 million distinct CDR3 sequences, 59% appearing once. Notes on the study in general: Diversity was estimated from one million T cells, and these estimates were considered underestimates.

The clonotype comes from a man younger than 35 in good health. V gene TRBV5-1 combines with J gene TRBJ2-1; 8 bases match TRBD1. The sample comprised blood. The CDR3 reads CASSLEQGAGNEQFF. The CDR3 nucleotides are TGCGCCAGCAGCTTGGAGCAGGGGGCTGGCAATGAGCAGTTCTTC.